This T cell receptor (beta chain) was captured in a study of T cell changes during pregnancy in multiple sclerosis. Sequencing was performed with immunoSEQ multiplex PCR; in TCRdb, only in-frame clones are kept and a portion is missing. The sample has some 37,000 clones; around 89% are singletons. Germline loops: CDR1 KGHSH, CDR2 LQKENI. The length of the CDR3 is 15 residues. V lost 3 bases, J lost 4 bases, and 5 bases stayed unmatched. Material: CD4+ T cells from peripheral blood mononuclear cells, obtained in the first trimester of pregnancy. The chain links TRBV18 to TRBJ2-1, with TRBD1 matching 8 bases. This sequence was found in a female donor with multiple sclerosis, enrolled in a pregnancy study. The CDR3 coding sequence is TGTGCCAGCTCACCCCGCCAGGGGGCTTACAATGAGCAGTTCTTC. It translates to CASSPRQGAYNEQFF.